The T cell receptor (beta chain) under discussion was sequenced for a study of blood T cell repertoires in COVID-19. Some clones are missing from TCRdb's copy, which holds only in-frame ones; the method was immunoSEQ multiplex PCR. This table has over 300,000 clones, 70% to 90% appearing once. Germline V gene data show CDR1 as SGHRS and CDR2 as YFSETQ. The germline V and J ends were trimmed by 0 bases and 8 bases, with 12 bases remaining between them. This CDR3 has 15 amino acids. The TCR originated in a woman aged 30 to 39 who had recovered from COVID-19. Sequenced sample: PBMCs or T cells enriched from blood (not recorded which). The V call is TRBV5-1, the J call TRBJ1-6, with a possible D match to TRBD1 (6 bases). The CDR3 sequence: CASSLEGGRDSPLHF. The CDR3 region has the DNA TGCGCCAGCAGCTTGGAGGGGGGGCGAGATTCACCCCTCCACTTT.